Here is one T cell receptor (beta chain) with its context. The antigen remains unidentified. These data originate in a study of cytomegalovirus exposure and HLA in healthy donors. J gave up 5 bases and V 6 bases, and 10 bases lay outside the gene matches. The CDR3 extends over 15 amino acids. In germline, CDR1 is MNHEY, CDR2 SVGAGI. Study observations and caveats: Solely CMV serostatus was available to characterize immune exposure. Earlier findings revealed that most TCR beta V segments proved productive either about 87% or about 30% of the time.

A multiplex PCR was run with 60 Vbeta primers and 13 Jbeta primers. This table comes from immunoSEQ multiplex PCR, and its TCRdb copy is limited to in-frame clones, with some not included. The repertoire holds roughly 140,000 clones, with around 84% as singletons. The origin of this receptor is a woman under 30 in good health and CMV-seronegative. The chain links TRBV6-5 to TRBJ1-2; 9 bases map to TRBD1. Sequencing was performed on PBMCs. In nucleotides, the CDR3 is TGTGCCAGCAGCCGAAGCCCCGGGACAGGGTATGGCTACACCTTC. Translation: CASSRSPGTGYGYTF.